The 13 T cell receptor beta chains listed next were all sequenced from one sample in a study of beta chain features in type 1 diabetes. Reverse transcription of all isolated RNA meant that expressed TCRB transcripts were sequenced. Sequencing was performed with immunoSEQ multiplex PCR; in TCRdb, only in-frame clones are kept and a portion is missing. The table shows hundreds of thousands of clones, with 15% occurring only once. Sample: naive CD4+ T cells from blood. The receptors originated from a man between 18 and 29 years old in good health.

The table lists this clone with a count of one. The chain couples TRBV28 to TRBJ1-2, with a possible D match to TRBD1 (5 bases). V was shortened by 3 bases and J by 7 bases, with 21 bases between the two germline ends. The CDR3 sequence is 16 residues long. From germline, CDR1 is MDHEN and CDR2 SYDVKM. The CDR3 sequence is CASSFPGTLHTSGYTF. DNA of the CDR3: TGTGCCAGCAGTTTCCCGGGGACGTTGCACACTAGTGGCTACACCTTC.

This chain links TRBV7-2 with TRBJ2-1, with TRBD1 identical over 7 bases. The CDR3 loop spans 16 amino acids. V trimming: 3 bases; J trimming: 8 bases; junction bases outside the gene matches: 13. The germline V gene has CDR1 SGHTA and CDR2 FQGNSA. In nucleotides, the CDR3 is TGTGCCAGCAGCTTCCAAGACAGGGCGATTATGGATGAGCAGTTCTTC. This sequence encodes CASSFQDRAIMDEQFF.

This clone was picked up a small number of times. The rearrangement links TRBV9 to TRBJ1-2; 9 positions agree with TRBD1. Germline V gene lookup returns CDR1 SGDLS and CDR2 YYNGEE. This CDR3 comprises 18 residues. V was pared by 0 bases and J by 1 base, with 10 bases of the junction left unmatched. CDR3 DNA: TGTGCCAGCAGCGTAGAAGAAAGGGGACAGGGCGTTAACTATGGCTACACCTTC. This sequence encodes CASSVEERGQGVNYGYTF.

In its sample, this clone was seen a few times. The genes are TRBV4-3 and TRBJ2-6; D is undetermined. The CDR3 totals 16 residues. Germline CDR1 and CDR2: LGHNA and YSLEER. With 1 base removed from V and 1 base from J, the gap between germline ends came to 8 bases. In nucleotides, the CDR3 is TGCGCCAGCAGCCAAGCCCTAGGATCTGGGGCCAACGTCCTGACTTTC. Its protein is CASSQALGSGANVLTF.

V usage is TRBV28 and J usage is TRBJ1-3; D ambiguous. This CDR3 contains 13 residues. The V gene lost 6 bases and the J gene lost 0 bases, with 6 bases spanning the gap. CDR1 is MDHEN and CDR2 is SYDVKM in the germline V gene. CDR3 nucleotides: TGTGCCAGCAGAGCGTTCTCTGGAAACACCATATATTTT. Translation gives CASRAFSGNTIYF.

This clone came up a few times. The chain couples TRBV28 to TRBJ1-1; D ambiguous. The ends were cut back, 5 bases at V and 8 bases at J, with 9 bases in the middle. This CDR3 is 11 amino acids long. CDR1 is MDHEN and CDR2 is SYDVKM in the germline V gene. The chain's CDR3 is CASSTLPEAFF. Written as DNA, the CDR3 is TGTGCCAGCAGTACTCTACCCGAAGCTTTCTTT.

For this clone: Additional DNA sequences in this sample encode the identical CDR3. The chain combines TRBV6-5 with TRBJ2-3; 7 bases agree with TRBD1. The J segment lost 2 bases and the V segment lost 8 bases, leaving 10 bases of the junction unmatched. Germline CDR1 MNHEY, CDR2 SVGAGI. CDR3 length equals 15 residues. The CDR3: CASRRQGVVTDTQYF. CDR3 DNA: TGTGCCAGCCGAAGACAGGGAGTAGTCACAGATACGCAGTATTTT.

This clone was seen a few times. The rearrangement joins TRBV10-3 to TRBJ1-6; 10 bases align to TRBD1. Trimming cost V 10 bases and J 10 bases; bases outside gene matches: 4. Per the germline V gene, CDR1 is ENHRY and CDR2 is SYGVKD. This CDR3 region has 12 residues. The CDR3 loop is CATGTGVSPLHF. The DNA for the CDR3 is TGTGCCACCGGGACAGGGGTCTCACCCCTCCACTTT.

This sequence joins TRBV18 and TRBJ1-5, with a tentative D call TRBD1 (5 bases). CDR1 is KGHSH, CDR2 LQKENI, per germline. The length of the CDR3 is 14 residues. With 3 bases removed from V and 5 bases from J, the gap between germline ends came to 11 bases. CDR3 in amino acids: CASSPQRGDQPQHF. The DNA of the CDR3 is TGTGCCAGCTCACCGCAAAGGGGAGATCAGCCCCAGCATTTT.

In this sample, this clone turned up a few times. This chain connects TRBV4-3 to TRBJ2-3; D is unresolved. V was pared by 0 bases and J by 9 bases, with 7 bases between. Germline CDR1 LGHNA, CDR2 YSLEER. The CDR3 sequence is 12 residues long. As DNA, the CDR3 is TGCGCCAGCAGCCAAGATTCGCGAACGCAGTATTTT. It translates to CASSQDSRTQYF.

This clone has only a few counts. This chain joins TRBV5-6 and TRBJ1-1; D is possibly TRBD1 (6 bases). The germline V gene encodes CDR1 SGHDT and CDR2 YYEEEE. V was clipped by 4 bases and J by 4 bases, with 14 bases between them. The CDR3 sequence is 14 residues long. As DNA, the CDR3 is TGTGCCAGCAGCACCAGAGGGGGTAGCACTGAAGCTTTCTTT. Translation gives CASSTRGGSTEAFF.

This clone appeared a few times. The chain has TRBV5-4 and TRBJ2-7; 8 nucleotides agree with TRBD1. The CDR3 covers 17 residues. Trimming took 3 bases from V and 0 from J; bases not matched to a gene: 11. CDR1 is SGHNT and CDR2 is YYREEE in the germline V gene (reference sequence). The chain's CDR3 is CASSSGTGFASSYEQYF. The CDR3 DNA reads TGTGCCAGCAGCTCCGGGACAGGCTTCGCTAGCTCCTACGAGCAGTACTTC. Complete variable domain (other parts from reference TRBV5-4 and TRBJ2-7): ETGVTQSPTHLIKTRGQQVTLRCSSQSGHNTVSWYQQALGQGPQFIFQYYREEENGRGNFPPRFSGLQFPNYSSELNVNALELDDSALYLCASSSGTGFASSYEQYFGPGTRLTVT.

This clone came up a few times. The V gene is TRBV19, the J gene TRBJ2-7; D ambiguous. Germline values: CDR1 LNHDA, CDR2 SQIVND (reference sequence). V was pared by 6 bases and J by 2 bases, with 11 bases between. The CDR3 extends over 13 amino acids. The CDR3, as DNA: TGTGCCAGTAGATCGTCGTGGGCCTACGAGCAGTACTTC. Its translation: CASRSSWAYEQYF.